A selection of T cell receptor beta chains follows, all from one sample in a study of T cells after yellow fever vaccination. TCRdb reanalysed the 5' RACE reads using MiXCR and keeps one entry per CDR3 protein. The sample has some 110,000 distinct CDR3 sequences, 7.4% seen once; the top ten hold just under 2.5%. Sequencing was performed on CD4+ T cells sorted from PBMCs, taken 10 days after the first yellow fever vaccination. The receptors shown here come from a man aged 18 to 30 who received the YFV17D yellow fever vaccine. Each CDR3 is given with its conserved first and last residue. The D gene is left open where the match is weak. Not all rows give a size; the values are once, few, many and, for expanded clones, a class.

clone_size d_call j_call v_call cdr3_nt cdr3_aa
many TRBD2 TRBJ2-4 TRBV20-1 TGCAGTGCAGCGGCGGCGGCTAGCGGGGACAAAAACATTCAGTACTTC CSAAAAASGDKNIQYF
many TRBD2 TRBJ2-7 TRBV5-5 TGTGCCAGCAGCGTCGGGACTAGCGGAACTTTAGAGCAGTACTTC CASSVGTSGTLEQYF
many - TRBJ2-2 TRBV28 TGTGCCAGCAGTTCCCAGGGAGCTCCCAACACCGGGGAGCTGTTTTTT CASSSQGAPNTGELFF
many TRBD1 TRBJ2-7 TRBV4-3 TGCGCCAGCAGCCAAGATACAGGGGCTATTCCCGAGCAGTACTTC CASSQDTGAIPEQYF
many TRBD2 TRBJ2-1 TRBV28 TGTGCCAGCAGGCGGGGGGCTTACAATGAGCAGTTCTTC CASRRGAYNEQFF
many - TRBJ2-7 TRBV30 TGTGCCTGGTCCGGGACAAACTACGAGCAGTACTTC CAWSGTNYEQYF
- - TRBJ1-2 TRBV5-1 TGCGCCAGCAGCTTGGGCGGGACTAACTATGGCTACACCTTC CASSLGGTNYGYTF
many - TRBJ2-3 TRBV9 TGTGCCAGCAGCGCGAACAGGGTTAGCACAGATACGCAGTATTTT CASSANRVSTDTQYF
few TRBD2 TRBJ2-1 TRBV7-2 TGTGCCAGCAGCCCCCCGGGGGGAGCGGGGGGGCAGGGTGAGCAGTTCTTC CASSPPGGAGGQGEQFF
many TRBD2 TRBJ2-3 TRBV7-3 TGTGCCAGCAGCAGAGCGGGGGGGACAGATACGCAGTATTTT CASSRAGGTDTQYF
many - TRBJ2-7 TRBV6-6 TGTGCCAGCAGTTTGAACCGGGCCCAGGGACACTACGAGCAGTACTTC CASSLNRAQGHYEQYF
many - TRBJ1-1 TRBV20-1 TGCAGTGCTAGAGATCTCCAGGGGCCGGAATGGAACACTGAAGCTTTCTTT CSARDLQGPEWNTEAFF
many - TRBJ2-3 TRBV6-5 TGTGCCAGCAGTTCGTCAGGGTTGAGAGATACGCAGTATTTT CASSSSGLRDTQYF
- - TRBJ2-5 TRBV7-2 TGTGCCAGCAGCTTTTACAGCGGGCAAGAGACCCAGTACTTC CASSFYSGQETQYF
many - TRBJ2-6 TRBV2 TGTGCCAGCAGCCCCGAGAAATCTGGGGCCAACGTCCTGACTTTC CASSPEKSGANVLTF
many - TRBJ1-1 TRBV6-5 TGTGCCAGTTCCGCCAACGAGAACACTGAAGCTTTCTTT CASSANENTEAFF
many - TRBJ1-3 TRBV5-1 TGCGCCAGCAGCTTGGAGACAGACCCCCGTGCAACCATATATTTT CASSLETDPRATIYF
many - TRBJ2-2 TRBV18 TGTGCCAGCTCACAACTCGGGGGCACCGGGGAGCTGTTTTTT CASSQLGGTGELFF
many - TRBJ1-4 TRBV12-3/TRBV12-4 TGTGCCAGCAGTTTAAACCCTAATGAAAAACTGTTTTTT CASSLNPNEKLFF
many - TRBJ2-3 TRBV7-9 TGTGCCAGCAGCTTAGTCCCCTTAGATACGCAGTATTTT CASSLVPLDTQYF
many - TRBJ2-1 TRBV7-6 TGTGCCAGCAGCTTAGACAGGAGCTCCTACAATGAGCAGTTCTTC CASSLDRSSYNEQFF
few - TRBJ1-4 TRBV7-2 TGTGCCAGCAGCTTAGGAGGGGCGGGGGGTGAAAAACTGTTTTTT CASSLGGAGGEKLFF
many - TRBJ2-2 TRBV6-5 TGTGCCAGCAGTTACAGGGATGGCACCGGGGAGCTGTTTTTT CASSYRDGTGELFF
- - TRBJ1-1 TRBV7-2 TGTGCCAGCAGCGTAGACTCCTTCGACACTGAAGCTTTCTTT CASSVDSFDTEAFF
many - TRBJ1-5 TRBV6-5 TGTGCCAGCAGCCGAGCGGTGGGCAATCAGCCCCAGCATTTT CASSRAVGNQPQHF
many - TRBJ2-3 TRBV4-1 TGCGCCAGCAGCCCATCCGGCGCCGCCGGGAGAGATACGCAGTATTTT CASSPSGAAGRDTQYF
many TRBD1 TRBJ2-1 TRBV24-1 TGTGCCACCAGTGATTTTATGGCAGGGGGCTCTCCAGATGAGCAGTTCTTC CATSDFMAGGSPDEQFF
many TRBD2 TRBJ2-3 TRBV5-1 TGCGCCAGCAGCTCCGCGACTAGCGGGGGGGCAGATACGCAGTATTTT CASSSATSGGADTQYF
many - TRBJ1-6 TRBV15 TGTGCCACCAGCAGAGATCGAGGGTTGGTACGCGGTTCACCCCTCCACTTT CATSRDRGLVRGSPLHF
many TRBD2 TRBJ2-3 TRBV5-5 TGTGCCAGCAGCTCTTCCGTGACTAGCGGGGGATCAGATACGCAGTATTTT CASSSSVTSGGSDTQYF
few TRBD2 TRBJ2-5 TRBV7-9 TGTGCCAGCAGCTTGAAGTTAGCGGGGGGGCCGGGAGAGACCCAGTACTTC CASSLKLAGGPGETQYF
many - TRBJ2-5 TRBV6-1 TGTGCCAGCAGTGATCCGGGGCAGGGGAGGCAAGAGACCCAGTACTTC CASSDPGQGRQETQYF
many - TRBJ2-2 TRBV11-2 TGTGCCAGCAGCTTATGGATTGGTAGCCGGGACCGAACGAACACCGGGGAGCTGTTTTTT CASSLWIGSRDRTNTGELFF
many TRBD1 TRBJ2-3 TRBV12-3/TRBV12-4 TGTGCCAGCAGTTTAGGACAGGGAGAAGATACGCAGTATTTT CASSLGQGEDTQYF
many - TRBJ2-7 TRBV7-2 TGTGCCAGCAGCTCCTCGACACGGTCGAAAGAGCAGTACTTC CASSSSTRSKEQYF
- - TRBJ2-3 TRBV7-2 TGTGCCAGCAGCGTTTTTTCAGATACGCAGTATTTT CASSVFSDTQYF
many - TRBJ2-3 TRBV5-6 TGTGCCAGCAGCCGTCCCGAGTCAGATACGCAGTATTTT CASSRPESDTQYF
many - TRBJ2-1 TRBV29-1 TGCAGCGTTGATACAGTACAGCAGTTCTTC CSVDTVQQFF
- TRBD2 TRBJ2-3 TRBV7-2 TGTGCCAGCAGCTTCTGGGGGGGGAGTACGCAGTATTTT CASSFWGGSTQYF
many - TRBJ1-1 TRBV6-5 TGTGCCAGCAGCTACACCAGGGAGGGCACTGAAGCTTTCTTT CASSYTREGTEAFF
many - TRBJ1-5 TRBV20-1 TGCAGTGCTAGAGATCCGGTGGCTCGACAGCCCCAGCATTTT CSARDPVARQPQHF
many - TRBJ1-3 TRBV12-3/TRBV12-4 TGTGCCAGCGGTGTTAGAAGTGGAAACACCATATATTTT CASGVRSGNTIYF
many TRBD2 TRBJ2-3 TRBV20-1 TGCAGTGCTGGGGGGGTGCAGTATTTT CSAGGVQYF
many - TRBJ2-3 TRBV24-1 TGTGCCACCAGTGATTTTGGGCCGGGAGATACGCAGTATTTT CATSDFGPGDTQYF
many - TRBJ2-3 TRBV9 TGTGCCAGCAGCGTAGTCCAGGGGAAGGGGGATACGCAGTATTTT CASSVVQGKGDTQYF
- - TRBJ1-2 TRBV6-2/TRBV6-3 TGTGCCAGCAGTAACCCAGCTAACTATGGCTACACCTTC CASSNPANYGYTF